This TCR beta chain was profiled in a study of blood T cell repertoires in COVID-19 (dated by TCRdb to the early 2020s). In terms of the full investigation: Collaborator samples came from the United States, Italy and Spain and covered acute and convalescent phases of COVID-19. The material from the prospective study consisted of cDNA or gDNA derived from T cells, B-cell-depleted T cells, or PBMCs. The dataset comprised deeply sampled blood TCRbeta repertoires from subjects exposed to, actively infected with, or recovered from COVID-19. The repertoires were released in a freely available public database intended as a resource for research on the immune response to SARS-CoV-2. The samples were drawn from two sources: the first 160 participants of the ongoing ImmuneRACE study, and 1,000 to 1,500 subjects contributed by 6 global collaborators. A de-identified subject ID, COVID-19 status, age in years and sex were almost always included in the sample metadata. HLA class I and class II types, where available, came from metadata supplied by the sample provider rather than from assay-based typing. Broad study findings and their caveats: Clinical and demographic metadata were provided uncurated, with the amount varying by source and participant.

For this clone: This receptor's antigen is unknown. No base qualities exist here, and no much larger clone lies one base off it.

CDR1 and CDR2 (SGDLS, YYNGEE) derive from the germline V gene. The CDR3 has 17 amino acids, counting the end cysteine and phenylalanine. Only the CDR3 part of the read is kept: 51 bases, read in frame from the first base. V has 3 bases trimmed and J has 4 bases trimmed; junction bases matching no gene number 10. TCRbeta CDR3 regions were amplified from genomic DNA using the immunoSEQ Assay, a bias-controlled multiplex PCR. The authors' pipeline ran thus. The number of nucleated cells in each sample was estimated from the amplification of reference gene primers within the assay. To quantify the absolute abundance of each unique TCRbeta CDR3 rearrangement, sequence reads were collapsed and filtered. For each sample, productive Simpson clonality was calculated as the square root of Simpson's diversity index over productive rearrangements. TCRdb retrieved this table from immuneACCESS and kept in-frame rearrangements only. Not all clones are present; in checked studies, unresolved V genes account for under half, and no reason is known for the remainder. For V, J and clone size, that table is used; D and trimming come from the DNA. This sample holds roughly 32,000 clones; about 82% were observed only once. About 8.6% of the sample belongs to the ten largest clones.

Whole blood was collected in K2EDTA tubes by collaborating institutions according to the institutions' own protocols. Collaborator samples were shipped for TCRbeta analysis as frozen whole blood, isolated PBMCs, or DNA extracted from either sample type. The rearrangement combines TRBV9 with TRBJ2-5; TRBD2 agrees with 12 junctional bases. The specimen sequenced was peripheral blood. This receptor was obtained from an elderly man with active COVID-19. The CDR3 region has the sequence CASSGRLLAGGGETQYF. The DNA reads TGTGCCAGCAGCGGGAGACTACTAGCGGGGGGAGGAGAGACCCAGTACTTC.